The 17 T cell receptor beta chains below were found in one sample sequenced in a study of shared clonotypes between healthy human individuals. Using immunoSEQ multiplex PCR, the repertoire was profiled, and TCRdb retains in-frame clones only, with some absent. The repertoire holds more than 200,000 clones, with 60% to 80% as singletons. The sample consisted of memory CD4+ T cells sorted from blood. The subset is: CD45RA-negative fraction. These receptors all stem from a man in his thirties or forties in good health.

The chain joins TRBV27 to TRBJ1-5; D gene ambiguous. CDR1 is MNHEY and CDR2 is SMNVEV in the germline V gene (reference sequence). The CDR3 runs to 15 residues. The V and J ends lost 6 bases and 9 bases respectively, with 21 bases between them. CDR3 coding DNA: TGTGCCAGCAGCCCCCGACCCGATAGAGCTCGGCCCCAGCATTTT. Translated: CASSPRPDRARPQHF.

There are a few counts of this clone. CDR3 in DNA: TGTGCCAGCAGCCACCCTCCCGGGACAGGGGGCGCGGGAAAGAAGTTCTTC. Protein sequence: CASSHPPGTGGAGKKFF. The V and J genes are TRBV7-9 and TRBJ2-1; TRBD1 matches 12 bases. Germline V gives CDR1 SEHNR, CDR2 FQNEAQ (reference sequence). V was pared by 5 bases and J by 14 bases, with 19 bases of the junction left unmatched. This CDR3 is 17 amino acids long.

This clone has just one count. This CDR3 is also generated by other DNA sequences in the sample. Here the CDR3 DNA reads TGTGCTAGTGGTTTGGTCGAAGAGACCCAGTACTTC. Its translation is CASGLVEETQYF. The chain recombines TRBV12-5 with TRBJ2-5; D unclear. The CDR3 spans 12 residues. The V and J ends lost 0 bases and 3 bases respectively, with 2 bases between them. The germline V gene has CDR1 LGHNT and CDR2 FRNRAP.

This chain connects TRBV19 to TRBJ2-7; 8 nucleotides match TRBD2. V shed 4 bases and J 3 bases; nucleotides not matched to a gene: 5. The CDR3 contains 14 residues. Germline V gene data show CDR1 as LNHDA and CDR2 as SQIVND (reference sequence). Here the CDR3 DNA reads TGTGCCAGTAGTAGCCACGGGAGGGGCTACGAGCAGTACTTC. It encodes CASSSHGRGYEQYF. The variable domain in full, with the rest retrieved from reference TRBV19 and TRBJ2-7, is DGGITQSPKYLFRKEGQNVTLSCEQNLNHDAMYWYRQDPGQGLRLIYYSQIVNDFQKGDIAEGYSVSREKKESFPLTVTSAQKNPTAFYLCASSSHGRGYEQYFGPGTRLTVT.

The table lists this clone with many counts. The V gene is TRBV5-1, the J gene TRBJ1-1; possible D gene TRBD1, 5 bases. Trimming stripped 0 bases from V and 0 bases from J, with 12 bases between. From germline, CDR1 is SGHRS and CDR2 YFSETQ. CDR3 length: 16 residues. CDR3 residues: CASSLGLGGMNTEAFF. In DNA, the CDR3 is TGCGCCAGCAGCTTGGGACTCGGGGGAATGAACACTGAAGCTTTCTTT.

The rearrangement uses TRBV19 and TRBJ2-3; D perhaps matches TRBD2 (6 bases). Trimming cost V 6 bases and J 8 bases, with 12 bases left between them. In germline, CDR1 is LNHDA, CDR2 SQIVND (reference sequence). This CDR3 has 12 amino acids. In nucleotides, the CDR3 is TGTGCCAGTAGGCGTAGCGGAGCTACGCAGTATTTT. Translated, it gives CASRRSGATQYF. The complete variable domain, with remaining parts taken from reference TRBV19 and TRBJ2-3, reads DGGITQSPKYLFRKEGQNVTLSCEQNLNHDAMYWYRQDPGQGLRLIYYSQIVNDFQKGDIAEGYSVSREKKESFPLTVTSAQKNPTAFYLCASRRSGATQYFGPGTRLTVL.

V usage is TRBV7-6 and J usage is TRBJ2-1; 9 bases are shared with TRBD2. Per germline, CDR1 SGHVS and CDR2 FNYEAQ. With V trimmed by 5 bases and J by 7 bases, 9 bases remained unmatched. The CDR3 sequence is 15 residues long. This chain's CDR3 is CASSIFSGSENEQFF. The CDR3 DNA sequence: TGTGCCAGCAGCATTTTTAGCGGGAGTGAAAATGAGCAGTTCTTC. The complete variable domain, with remaining parts taken from reference TRBV7-6 and TRBJ2-1, reads GAGVSQSPRYKVTKRGQDVALRCDPISGHVSLYWYRQALGQGPEFLTYFNYEAQQDKSGLPNDRFSAERPEGSISTLTIQRTEQRDSAMYRCASSIFSGSENEQFFGPGTRLTVL.

This clone was counted at least ten times. At one boundary the junction diverges from the germline segment, which might be a read error. This chain uses TRBV18 with TRBJ1-1, with 7 bases matching TRBD1. This CDR3 has 16 residues. The germline gives CDR1 KGHSH, CDR2 LQKENI. The CDR3 nucleotides read TGTGCCAGCTCACCAGCTCTTCCGGGACAGAACAATGAAGCTTTCTTT. Its translation: CASSPALPGQNNEAFF.

The chain employs TRBV11-2 and TRBJ2-3; 12 nucleotides line up with TRBD2. The CDR3 has 18 residues. CDR1 is SGHAT, CDR2 FQNNGV, per germline. The J segment lost 1 base and the V segment lost 5 bases, leaving 10 bases of the junction unmatched. CDR3 nucleotides: TGTGCCAGCAGCCCCAGGGGGCGACTAGCGGGGGGCACAGATACGCAGTATTTT. As protein: CASSPRGRLAGGTDTQYF.

The chain joins TRBV7-9 to TRBJ2-7; no clear D gene. V lost 7 bases, J lost 2 bases, and 12 bases lay in between. CDR1 and CDR2 from the germline V gene are SEHNR and FQNEAQ (reference sequence). The CDR3 runs 13 residues. The CDR3 sequence: CASKGPRTYEQYF. The CDR3 DNA reads TGTGCCAGCAAAGGGCCTAGAACCTACGAGCAGTACTTC.

The chain employs TRBV11-3 and TRBJ1-2, with TRBD1 as a possible D gene (6 bases). This CDR3 contains 17 residues. Trimming removed 5 bases from V and 5 bases from J, with 24 bases in between. The germline V gene has CDR1 SGHNT and CDR2 YENEEA. CDR3: CASSQSDRWGWEYGYTF. DNA of the CDR3: TGTGCCAGCAGCCAAAGCGACAGGTGGGGCTGGGAATATGGCTACACCTTC.

V and J are TRBV30 and TRBJ2-2; either TRBD1 or TRBD2 may supply D (6 bases each). Trimming took off 2 bases at V and 4 bases at J, with 11 bases between the two ends. This CDR3 spans 14 amino acids. Looked up from germline, CDR1 is GTSNPN and CDR2 is SVGIG (reference sequence). The CDR3 sequence: CAWSKGGTTGELFF. DNA for the CDR3: TGTGCCTGGAGTAAGGGGGGAACCACCGGGGAGCTGTTTTTT.

The CDR3 loop reads CASSPERGGYGYTF. The CDR3 DNA follows: TGTGCCAGCAGCCCAGAGAGGGGCGGCTATGGCTACACCTTC. J is TRBJ1-2 and V is TRBV9; D is possibly TRBD1 (5 bases). V lost 4 bases and J 4 bases, leaving 14 bases between the germline ends. The CDR3 length is 14 residues. CDR1 is SGDLS and CDR2 is YYNGEE in the germline V gene.

V and J are TRBV2 and TRBJ1-5; TRBD1 matches 11 bases. Per germline, CDR1 SNHLY and CDR2 FYNNEI. The CDR3 covers 16 residues. With V trimmed by 6 bases and J by 6 bases, 10 bases remained unmatched. The CDR3 DNA is TGTGCCAGCAGCGGGACAGGGGGAGGTGGTATTCAGCCCCAGCATTTT. This sequence encodes CASSGTGGGGIQPQHF.

This clone has just a few counts. The chain combines TRBV7-9 with TRBJ2-6; D is unclear. This CDR3 is built from 17 residues. V was cut by 1 base and J by 2 bases, with 12 bases left in between. CDR1 and CDR2 from the germline V gene are SEHNR and FQNEAQ (reference sequence). CDR3 region: CASSLEGGGPGANVLTF. The CDR3 DNA sequence: TGTGCCAGCAGCTTAGAAGGCGGTGGTCCTGGGGCCAACGTCCTGACTTTC.

This chain uses TRBV19 with TRBJ1-5, with D possibly TRBD1 on 6 matching bases. The CDR3 has 16 residues. CDR1 and CDR2 (germline): LNHDA, SQIVND (reference sequence). The V end was cut by 9 bases, the J end by 0 bases, with 18 bases between. The CDR3 loop reads CASRSGGAFSNQPQHF. In nucleotides, the CDR3 is TGTGCCAGCCGCTCTGGGGGGGCTTTTAGCAATCAGCCCCAGCATTTT.

This CDR3 reads CAISGTITDEAFF. In DNA form, the CDR3 reads TGTGCCATCAGTGGAACCATAACCGATGAAGCTTTCTTT. J is TRBJ1-1 and V is TRBV10-3; D not certain. Germline V lookup: CDR1 ENHRY, CDR2 SYGVKD. The V and J ends lost 4 bases and 7 bases respectively, with 13 bases between them. The CDR3 covers 13 residues.